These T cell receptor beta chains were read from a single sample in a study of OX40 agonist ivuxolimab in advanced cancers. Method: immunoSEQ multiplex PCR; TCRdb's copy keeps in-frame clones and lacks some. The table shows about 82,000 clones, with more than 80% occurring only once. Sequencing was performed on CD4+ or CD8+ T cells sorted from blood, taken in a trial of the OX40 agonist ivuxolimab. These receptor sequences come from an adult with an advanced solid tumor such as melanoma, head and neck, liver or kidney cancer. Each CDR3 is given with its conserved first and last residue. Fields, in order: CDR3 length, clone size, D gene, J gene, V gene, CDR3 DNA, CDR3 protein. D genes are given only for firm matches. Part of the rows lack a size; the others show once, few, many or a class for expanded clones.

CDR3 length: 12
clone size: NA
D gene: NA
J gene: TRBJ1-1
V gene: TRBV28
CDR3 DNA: TGTGCCAGCAGCCCAGGGTATACTGAAGCTTTCTTT
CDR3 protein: CASSPGYTEAFF

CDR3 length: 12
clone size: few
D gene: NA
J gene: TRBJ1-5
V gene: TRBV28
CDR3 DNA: TGTGCCAGCAGTTTGCTATTTCAGCCCCAGCATTTT
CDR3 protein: CASSLLFQPQHF

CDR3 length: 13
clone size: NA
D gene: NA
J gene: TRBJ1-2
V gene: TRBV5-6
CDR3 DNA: TGTGCCAGCAGCCTCGGGCAAAACTATGGCTACACCTTC
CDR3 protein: CASSLGQNYGYTF

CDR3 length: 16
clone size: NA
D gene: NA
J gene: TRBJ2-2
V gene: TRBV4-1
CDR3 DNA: TGCGCCAGCAGCCAAGATGCAACAGGGTCCACCGGGGAGCTGTTTTTT
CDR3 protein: CASSQDATGSTGELFF

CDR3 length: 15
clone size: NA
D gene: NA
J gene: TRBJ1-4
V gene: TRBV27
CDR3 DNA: TGTGCCAGCAGCTACGGGACATCAACTAATGAAAAACTGTTTTTT
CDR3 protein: CASSYGTSTNEKLFF

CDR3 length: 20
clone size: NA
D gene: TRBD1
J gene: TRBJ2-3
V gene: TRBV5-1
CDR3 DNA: TGCGCCAGCAGCTTGGACCCTGTAAGAAGACAGGGGGTTAGCACAGATACGCAGTATTTT
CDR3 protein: CASSLDPVRRQGVSTDTQYF

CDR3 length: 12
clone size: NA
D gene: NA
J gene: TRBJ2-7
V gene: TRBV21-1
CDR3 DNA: TGTGCCAGCAGCAACCCCTCCTACGAGCAGTACTTC
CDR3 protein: CASSNPSYEQYF

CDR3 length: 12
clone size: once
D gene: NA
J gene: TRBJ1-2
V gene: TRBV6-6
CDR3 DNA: TGTGCCAGCGGTCACCCTAACTATGGCTACACCTTC
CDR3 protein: CASGHPNYGYTF

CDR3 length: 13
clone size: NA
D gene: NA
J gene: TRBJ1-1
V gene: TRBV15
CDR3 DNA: TGTGCCACCAGCAGAGTGTACGGAACAGAAGCTTTCTTT
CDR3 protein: CATSRVYGTEAFF

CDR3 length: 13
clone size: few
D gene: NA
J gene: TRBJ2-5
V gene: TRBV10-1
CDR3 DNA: TGCGCCAGCAGTGTGGCAGTAGGGGAGACCCAGTACTTC
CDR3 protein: CASSVAVGETQYF

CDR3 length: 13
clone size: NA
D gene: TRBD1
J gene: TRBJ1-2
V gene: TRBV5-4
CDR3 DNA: TGTGCCAGCAGCTTACAGGGGGGCCTCGGCTACACCTTC
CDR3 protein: CASSLQGGLGYTF

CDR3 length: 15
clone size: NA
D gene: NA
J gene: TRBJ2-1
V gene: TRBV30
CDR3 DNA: TGTGCCTGGAGACCCGCCGGGACATCAGGCGATGAGCAGTTCTTC
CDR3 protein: CAWRPAGTSGDEQFF

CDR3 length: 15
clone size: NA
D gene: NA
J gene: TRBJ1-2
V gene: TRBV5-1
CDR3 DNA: TGCGCCAGGTACCGGTACCCCCCTAGTAGCTATGGCTACACCTTC
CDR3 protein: CARYRYPPSSYGYTF

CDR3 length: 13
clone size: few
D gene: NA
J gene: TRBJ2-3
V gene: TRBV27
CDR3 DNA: TGTGCCAGCAGTTTACTAAACACAGATACGCAGTATTTT
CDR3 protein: CASSLLNTDTQYF

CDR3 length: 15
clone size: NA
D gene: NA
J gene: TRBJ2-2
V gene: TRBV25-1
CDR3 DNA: TGTGCCAGCAGTGACCTAAGCAGGGTCGGCGGGGAGCTGTTTTTT
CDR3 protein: CASSDLSRVGGELFF

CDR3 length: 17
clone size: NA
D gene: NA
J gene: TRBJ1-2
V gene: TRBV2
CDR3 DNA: TGTGCCAGCATGATCAACCAACTCCCTCTGTCCGACGGAGGCTACACCTTC
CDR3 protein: CASMINQLPLSDGGYTF

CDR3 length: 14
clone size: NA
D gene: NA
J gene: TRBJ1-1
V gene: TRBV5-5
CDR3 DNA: TGTGCCAGCAGCTTGGGGCCAGGGAACACTGAAGCTTTCTTT
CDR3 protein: CASSLGPGNTEAFF

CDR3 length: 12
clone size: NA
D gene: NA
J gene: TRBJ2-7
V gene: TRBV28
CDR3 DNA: TGTGCCAGCAGTTTCCTACCCTACGAGCAGTACTTC
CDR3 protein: CASSFLPYEQYF

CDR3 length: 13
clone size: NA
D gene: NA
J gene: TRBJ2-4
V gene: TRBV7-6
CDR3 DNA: TGTGCCAGCAGCTTAGTGGCGGGAAACATTCAGTACTTC
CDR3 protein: CASSLVAGNIQYF